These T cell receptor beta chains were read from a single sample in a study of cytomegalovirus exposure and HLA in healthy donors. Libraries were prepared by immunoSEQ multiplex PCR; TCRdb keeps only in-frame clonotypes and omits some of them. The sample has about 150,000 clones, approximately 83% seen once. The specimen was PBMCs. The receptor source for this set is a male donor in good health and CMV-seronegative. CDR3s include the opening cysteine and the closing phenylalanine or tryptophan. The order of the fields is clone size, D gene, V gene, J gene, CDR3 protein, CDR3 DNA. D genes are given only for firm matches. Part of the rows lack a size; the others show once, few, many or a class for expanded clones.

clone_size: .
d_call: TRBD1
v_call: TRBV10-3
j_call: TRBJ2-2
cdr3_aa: CAISLGQLNTGELFF
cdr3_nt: TGTGCCATCAGTCTGGGACAGCTAAACACCGGGGAGCTGTTTTTT

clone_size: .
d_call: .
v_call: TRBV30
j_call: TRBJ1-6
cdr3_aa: CASGSAVGNSPLHF
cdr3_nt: TGTGCCTCCGGATCGGCGGTAGGCAATTCACCCCTCCACTTT

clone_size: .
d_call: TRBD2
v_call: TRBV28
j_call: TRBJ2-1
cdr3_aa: CASSWGGGAGRNEQFF
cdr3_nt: TGTGCCAGCAGTTGGGGCGGGGGTGCAGGACGCAATGAGCAGTTCTTC

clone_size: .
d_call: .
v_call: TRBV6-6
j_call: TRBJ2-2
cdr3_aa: CASQDGGRPGELFF
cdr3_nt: TGTGCCAGCCAAGACGGGGGGCGCCCCGGGGAGCTGTTTTTT

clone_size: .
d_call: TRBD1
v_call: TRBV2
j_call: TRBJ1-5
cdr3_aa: CASRGQANQPQHF
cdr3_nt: TGTGCCAGCCGGGGACAGGCAAATCAGCCCCAGCATTTT

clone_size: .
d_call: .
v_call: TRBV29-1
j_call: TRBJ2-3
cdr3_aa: CSVGEDTQYF
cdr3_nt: TGCAGCGTTGGGGAGGATACGCAGTATTTT

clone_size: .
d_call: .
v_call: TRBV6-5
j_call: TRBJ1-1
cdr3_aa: CASSPGGGTEAFF
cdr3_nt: TGTGCCAGCAGTCCCGGGGGGGGAACTGAAGCTTTCTTT

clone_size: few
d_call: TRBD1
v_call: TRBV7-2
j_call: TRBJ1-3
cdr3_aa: CASRPQGAIGNTIYF
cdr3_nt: TGTGCCAGCAGACCACAGGGGGCAATAGGGAACACCATATATTTT

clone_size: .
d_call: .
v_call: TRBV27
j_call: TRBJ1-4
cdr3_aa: CASRFQGSQEKLFF
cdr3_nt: TGTGCCAGCAGATTCCAGGGAAGTCAGGAAAAACTGTTTTTT

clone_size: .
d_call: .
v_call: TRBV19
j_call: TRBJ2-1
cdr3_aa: CASSIDPAAGEQFF
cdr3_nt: TGTGCCAGTAGTATAGATCCCGCGGCCGGCGAGCAGTTCTTC

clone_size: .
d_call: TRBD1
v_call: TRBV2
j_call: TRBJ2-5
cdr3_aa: CASSDRGLPPETQYF
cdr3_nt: TGTGCCAGCAGTGACAGGGGGTTGCCTCCAGAGACCCAGTACTTC

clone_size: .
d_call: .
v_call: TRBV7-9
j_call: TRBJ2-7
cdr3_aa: CASQGQPSYEQYF
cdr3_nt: TGTGCCAGTCAGGGACAACCGTCCTACGAGCAGTACTTC

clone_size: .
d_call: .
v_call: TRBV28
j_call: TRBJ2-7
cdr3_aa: CASSSLHEQYF
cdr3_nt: TGTGCCAGCAGTTCCCTCCACGAGCAGTACTTC

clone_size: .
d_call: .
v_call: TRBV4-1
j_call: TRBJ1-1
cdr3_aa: CASSRGTIMNTEAFF
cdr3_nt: TGCGCCAGCAGCCGAGGGACAATCATGAACACTGAAGCTTTCTTT

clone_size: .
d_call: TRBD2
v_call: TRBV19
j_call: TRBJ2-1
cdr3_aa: CASSIYSGGAIRSYNEQFF
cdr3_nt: TGTGCCAGTAGTATCTATAGCGGGGGGGCTATAAGGTCCTACAATGAGCAGTTCTTC

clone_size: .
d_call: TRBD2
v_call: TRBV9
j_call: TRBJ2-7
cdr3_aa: CASSVGSGGYEQYF
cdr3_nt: TGTGCCAGCAGCGTAGGTAGCGGGGGCTACGAGCAGTACTTC

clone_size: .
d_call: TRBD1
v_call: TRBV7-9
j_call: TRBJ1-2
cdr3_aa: CASSPNRGTLGYGYTF
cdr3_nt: TGTGCCAGCAGCCCCAACAGGGGGACCTTGGGGTATGGCTACACCTTC

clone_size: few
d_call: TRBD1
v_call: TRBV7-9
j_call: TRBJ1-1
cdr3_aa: CASSLGDRGNTEAFF
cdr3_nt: TGTGCCAGCAGCTTAGGGGACAGGGGGAACACTGAAGCTTTCTTT

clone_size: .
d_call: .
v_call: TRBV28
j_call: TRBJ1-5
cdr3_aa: CASRGGGIGNQPQHF
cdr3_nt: TGTGCCAGCAGGGGTGGAGGGATAGGCAATCAGCCCCAGCATTTT

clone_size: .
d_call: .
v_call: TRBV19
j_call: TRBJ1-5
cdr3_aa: CASSIDRSYSNQPQHF
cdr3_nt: TGTGCCAGTAGTATAGATAGGAGCTATAGCAATCAGCCCCAGCATTTT

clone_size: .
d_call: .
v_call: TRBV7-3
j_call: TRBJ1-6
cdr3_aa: CASSADPGGSPLHF
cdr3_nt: TGTGCCAGCAGCGCGGATCCGGGCGGGTCACCCCTCCACTTT

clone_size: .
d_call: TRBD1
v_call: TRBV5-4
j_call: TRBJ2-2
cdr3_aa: CASSLTGTGFRELFF
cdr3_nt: TGTGCCAGCAGTCTAACCGGGACAGGGTTCCGGGAGCTGTTTTTT

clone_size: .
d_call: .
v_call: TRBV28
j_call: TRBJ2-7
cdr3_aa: CASSPGGAVYEQYF
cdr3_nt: TGTGCCAGCAGCCCTGGCGGGGCTGTTTACGAGCAGTACTTC

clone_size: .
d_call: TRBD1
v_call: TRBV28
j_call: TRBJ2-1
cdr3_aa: CASSFATGGSNEQFF
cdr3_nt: TGTGCCAGCAGCTTCGCGACAGGGGGCTCCAATGAGCAGTTCTTC

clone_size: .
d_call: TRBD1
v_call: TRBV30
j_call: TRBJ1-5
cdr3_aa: CAWSTGGSGNQPQHF
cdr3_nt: TGTGCCTGGAGTACAGGGGGATCTGGCAATCAGCCCCAGCATTTT

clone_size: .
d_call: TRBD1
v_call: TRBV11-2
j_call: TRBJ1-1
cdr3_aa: CASSSAGGLGEAFF
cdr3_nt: TGTGCCAGCAGCTCCGCAGGGGGGTTGGGTGAAGCTTTCTTT

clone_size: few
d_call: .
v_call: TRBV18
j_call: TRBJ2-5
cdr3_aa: CASSDQSGVYQETQYF
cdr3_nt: TGTGCCAGCTCGGACCAATCAGGGGTGTACCAAGAGACCCAGTACTTC

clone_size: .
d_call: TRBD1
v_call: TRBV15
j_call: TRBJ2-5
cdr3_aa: CATSRPYRGETQYF
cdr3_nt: TGTGCCACCAGCAGACCTTACAGGGGTGAGACCCAGTACTTC

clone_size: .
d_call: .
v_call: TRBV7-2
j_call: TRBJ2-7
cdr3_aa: CASSLVEGEPYEQYF
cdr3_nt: TGTGCCAGCAGCTTAGTAGAGGGGGAGCCCTACGAGCAGTACTTC

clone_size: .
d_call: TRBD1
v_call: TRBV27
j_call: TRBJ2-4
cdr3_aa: CASSLDRGGIQYF
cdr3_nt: TGTGCCAGCAGTTTAGACAGGGGAGGCATTCAGTACTTC

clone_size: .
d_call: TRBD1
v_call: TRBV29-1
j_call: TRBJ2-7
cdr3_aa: CSALATGSHEQYF
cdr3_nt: TGCAGCGCCTTAGCGACAGGGTCACACGAGCAGTACTTC